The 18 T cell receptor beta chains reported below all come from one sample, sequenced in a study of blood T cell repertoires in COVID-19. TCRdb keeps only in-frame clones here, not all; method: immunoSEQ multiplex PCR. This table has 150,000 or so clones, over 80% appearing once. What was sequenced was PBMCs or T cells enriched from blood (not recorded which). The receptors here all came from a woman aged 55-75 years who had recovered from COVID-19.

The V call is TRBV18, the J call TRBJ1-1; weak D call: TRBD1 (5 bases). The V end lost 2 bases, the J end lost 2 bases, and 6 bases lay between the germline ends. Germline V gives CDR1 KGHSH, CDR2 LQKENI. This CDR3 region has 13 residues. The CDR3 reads CASSPRGNTEAFF. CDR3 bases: TGTGCCAGCTCACCAAGGGGCAACACTGAAGCTTTCTTT.

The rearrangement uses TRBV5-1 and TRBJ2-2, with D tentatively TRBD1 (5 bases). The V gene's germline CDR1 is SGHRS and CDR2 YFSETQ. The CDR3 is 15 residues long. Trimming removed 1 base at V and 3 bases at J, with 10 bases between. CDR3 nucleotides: TGCGCCAGCAGCTTGTCACAGGCATACACCGGGGAGCTGTTTTTT. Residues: CASSLSQAYTGELFF.

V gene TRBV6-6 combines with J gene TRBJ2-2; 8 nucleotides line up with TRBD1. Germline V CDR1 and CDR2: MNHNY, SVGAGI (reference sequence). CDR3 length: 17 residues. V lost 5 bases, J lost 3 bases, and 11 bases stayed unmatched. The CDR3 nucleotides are TGTGCCAGCAGTCCCAGGGGGACAGGTTTGGACACCGGGGAGCTGTTTTTT. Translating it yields CASSPRGTGLDTGELFF.

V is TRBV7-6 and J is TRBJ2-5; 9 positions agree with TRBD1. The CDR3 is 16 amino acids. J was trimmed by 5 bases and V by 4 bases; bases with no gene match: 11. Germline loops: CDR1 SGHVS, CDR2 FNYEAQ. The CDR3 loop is CASSSLQGALGETQYF. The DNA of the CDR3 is TGTGCCAGCAGCTCACTACAGGGGGCGCTGGGGGAGACCCAGTACTTC.

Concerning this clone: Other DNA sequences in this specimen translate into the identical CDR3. This CDR3 reads CASSDWTSNSPLHF. CDR3 DNA sequence: TGTGCCAGCAGTGACTGGACTTCTAATTCACCCCTCCACTTT. V gene TRBV2 combines with J gene TRBJ1-6; the D is unclear. Germline CDR1 is SNHLY and CDR2 is FYNNEI. The CDR3 runs to 14 residues. Trimming pared 3 bases from V and 6 bases from J, leaving 9 bases between.

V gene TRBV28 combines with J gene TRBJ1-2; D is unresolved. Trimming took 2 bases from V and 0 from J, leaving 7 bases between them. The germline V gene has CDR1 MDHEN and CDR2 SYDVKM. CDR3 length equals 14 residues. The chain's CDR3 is CASSLGPANYGYTF. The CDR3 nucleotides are TGTGCCAGCAGTTTAGGCCCAGCTAACTATGGCTACACCTTC.

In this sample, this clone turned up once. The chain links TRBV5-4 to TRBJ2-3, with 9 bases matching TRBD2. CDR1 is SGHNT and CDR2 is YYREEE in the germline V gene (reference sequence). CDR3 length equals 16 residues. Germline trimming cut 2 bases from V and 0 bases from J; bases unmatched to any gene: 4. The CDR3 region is CASSLRRGGSTDTQYF. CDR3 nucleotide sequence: TGTGCCAGCAGCTTAAGGCGGGGGGGGAGCACAGATACGCAGTATTTT.

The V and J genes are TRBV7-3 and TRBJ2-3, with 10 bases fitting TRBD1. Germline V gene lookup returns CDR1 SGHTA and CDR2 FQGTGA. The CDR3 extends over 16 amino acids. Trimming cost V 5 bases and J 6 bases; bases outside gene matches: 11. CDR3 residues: CASSLTPGTGADTQYF. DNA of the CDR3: TGTGCCAGCAGCCTGACCCCCGGGACAGGGGCCGATACGCAGTATTTT.

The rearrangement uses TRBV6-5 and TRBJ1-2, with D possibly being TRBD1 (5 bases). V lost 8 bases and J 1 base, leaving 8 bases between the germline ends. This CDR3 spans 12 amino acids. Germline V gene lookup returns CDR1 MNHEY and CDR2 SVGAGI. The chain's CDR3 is CASEQVNYGYTF. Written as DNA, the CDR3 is TGTGCCAGCGAACAGGTTAACTATGGCTACACCTTC.

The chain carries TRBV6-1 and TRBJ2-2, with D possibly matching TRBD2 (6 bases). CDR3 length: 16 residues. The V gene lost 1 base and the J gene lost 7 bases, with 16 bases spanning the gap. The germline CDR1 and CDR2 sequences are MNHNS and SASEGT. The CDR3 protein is CASSEGTTQSGGELFF. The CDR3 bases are TGTGCCAGCAGTGAAGGGACTACCCAATCGGGCGGGGAGCTGTTTTTT.

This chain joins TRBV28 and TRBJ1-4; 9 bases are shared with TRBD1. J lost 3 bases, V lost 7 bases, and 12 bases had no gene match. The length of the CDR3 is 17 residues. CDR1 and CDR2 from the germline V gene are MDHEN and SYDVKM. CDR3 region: CASNDPGQGRPNEKLFF. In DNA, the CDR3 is TGTGCCAGCAACGACCCCGGACAGGGGAGACCTAATGAAAAACTGTTTTTT. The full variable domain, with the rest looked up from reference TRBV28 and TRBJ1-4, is DVKVTQSSRYLVKRTGEKVFLECVQDMDHENMFWYRQDPGLGLRLIYFSYDVKMKEKGDIPEGYSVSREKKERFSLILESASTNQTSMYLCASNDPGQGRPNEKLFFGSGTQLSVL.

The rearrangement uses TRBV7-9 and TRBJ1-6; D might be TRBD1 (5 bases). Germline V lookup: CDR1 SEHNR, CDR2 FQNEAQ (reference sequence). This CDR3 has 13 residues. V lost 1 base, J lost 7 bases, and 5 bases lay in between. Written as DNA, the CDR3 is TGTGCCAGCAGCTTAGGACAGAATTCACCCCTCCACTTT. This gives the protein CASSLGQNSPLHF.

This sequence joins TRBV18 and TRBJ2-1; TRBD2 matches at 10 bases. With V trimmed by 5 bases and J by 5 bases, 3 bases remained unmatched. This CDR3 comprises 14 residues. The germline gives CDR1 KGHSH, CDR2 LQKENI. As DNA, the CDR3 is TGTGCCAGCTCAATCACTAGCGGGGACAATGAGCAGTTCTTC. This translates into CASSITSGDNEQFF. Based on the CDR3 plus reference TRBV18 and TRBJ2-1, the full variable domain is NAGVMQNPRHLVRRRGQEARLRCSPMKGHSHVYWYRQLPEEGLKFMVYLQKENIIDESGMPKERFSAEFPKEGPSILRIQQVVRGDSAAYFCASSITSGDNEQFFGPGTRLTVL.

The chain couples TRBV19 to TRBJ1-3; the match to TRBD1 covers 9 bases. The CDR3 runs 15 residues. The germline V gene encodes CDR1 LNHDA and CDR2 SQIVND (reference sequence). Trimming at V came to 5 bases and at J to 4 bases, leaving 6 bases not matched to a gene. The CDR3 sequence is CASSGDRAAGNTIYF. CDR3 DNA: TGTGCCAGTAGTGGGGACAGGGCTGCCGGAAACACCATATATTTT.

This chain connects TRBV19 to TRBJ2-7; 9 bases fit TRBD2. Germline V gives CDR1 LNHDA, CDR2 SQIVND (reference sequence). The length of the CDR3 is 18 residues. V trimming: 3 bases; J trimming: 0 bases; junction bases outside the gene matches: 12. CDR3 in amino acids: CASSIRSGGLLLSYEQYF. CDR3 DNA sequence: TGTGCCAGTAGTATTAGAAGCGGGGGGCTCCTCCTCTCCTACGAGCAGTACTTC. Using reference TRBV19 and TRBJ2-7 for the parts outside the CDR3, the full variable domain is DGGITQSPKYLFRKEGQNVTLSCEQNLNHDAMYWYRQDPGQGLRLIYYSQIVNDFQKGDIAEGYSVSREKKESFPLTVTSAQKNPTAFYLCASSIRSGGLLLSYEQYFGPGTRLTVT.

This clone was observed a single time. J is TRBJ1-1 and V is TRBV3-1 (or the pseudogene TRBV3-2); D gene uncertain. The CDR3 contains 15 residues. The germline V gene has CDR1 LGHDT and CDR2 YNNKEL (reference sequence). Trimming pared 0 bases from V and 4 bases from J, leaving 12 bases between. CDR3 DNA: TGTGCCAGCAGCCAAGACGACCTCACGGGCACTGAAGCTTTCTTT. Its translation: CASSQDDLTGTEAFF.

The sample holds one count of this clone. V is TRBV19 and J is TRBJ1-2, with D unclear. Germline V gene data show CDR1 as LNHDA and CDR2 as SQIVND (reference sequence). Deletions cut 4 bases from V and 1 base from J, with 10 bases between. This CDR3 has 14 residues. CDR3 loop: CASSTLEGNYGYTF. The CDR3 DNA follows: TGTGCCAGTAGTACCCTGGAGGGTAACTATGGCTACACCTTC.

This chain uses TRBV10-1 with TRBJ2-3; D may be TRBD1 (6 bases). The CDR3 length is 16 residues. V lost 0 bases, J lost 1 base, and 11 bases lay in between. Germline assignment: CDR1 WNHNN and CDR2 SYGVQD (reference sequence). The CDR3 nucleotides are TGCGCCAGCAGTGAGTCGATGGGGGCAGGCACAGATACGCAGTATTTT. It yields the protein CASSESMGAGTDTQYF.